A single sample is the source of the 24 T cell receptor beta chains below, sequenced in a study of blood T cell repertoires in COVID-19. The table came from immunoSEQ multiplex PCR; TCRdb's copy has only in-frame clones and leaves some out. The table lists over 130,000 clones, around 85% of them singletons, with 2.5% to 4% in the top ten. Sequencing input: peripheral blood. These receptors came from a man aged 70-80 years with acute or convalescent COVID-19.

The chain uses TRBV5-1 and TRBJ1-2; 8 bases map to TRBD1. The J segment lost 2 bases and the V segment lost 4 bases, leaving 13 bases of the junction unmatched. The germline gives CDR1 SGHRS, CDR2 YFSETQ. There are 17 residues in the CDR3. In DNA, the CDR3 is TGCGCCAGCAGCCCGTCCCCTAGACAGGGGCGGAACTATGGCTACACCTTC. It codes for CASSPSPRQGRNYGYTF.

This clone was recorded once. This chain uses TRBV9 with TRBJ2-1; the D gene is possibly TRBD1 (5 bases). The germline V gene has CDR1 SGDLS and CDR2 YYNGEE. This CDR3 is 15 amino acids long. The V end lost 0 bases, the J end lost 4 bases, and 11 bases lay between the germline ends. The CDR3 DNA follows: TGTGCCAGCAGCGTAGGTCCCCAGGGTTACAATGAGCAGTTCTTC. Protein product: CASSVGPQGYNEQFF.

The rearrangement uses TRBV6-1 and TRBJ1-5; TRBD1 agrees at 8 bases. Germline CDR1 is MNHNS and CDR2 is SASEGT. V shed 7 bases, J shed 2 bases, and the junction held 7 bases outside the gene matches. The CDR3 consists of 15 residues. In DNA, the CDR3 is TGTGCCAGCACCGGACAGGGCCTGGGCAATCAGCCCCAGCATTTT. The encoded protein is CASTGQGLGNQPQHF.

This clone was seen more than once but under ten times. The V call is TRBV3-1 (or the pseudogene TRBV3-2), the J call TRBJ2-2; 15 bases match TRBD2. After removal of 4 bases from V and 4 bases from J, the junction contained 4 bases not matched to a gene. This CDR3 comprises 17 residues. Germline V gene data show CDR1 as LGHDT and CDR2 as YNNKEL (reference sequence). Here the CDR3 reads CASSLGTSGRPTGELFF. CDR3 coding DNA: TGTGCCAGCAGCCTGGGGACTAGCGGGAGGCCCACCGGGGAGCTGTTTTTT.

The V call is TRBV24-1, the J call TRBJ1-2; TRBD1 matches at 9 bases. V lost 8 bases to trimming and J lost 5 bases; unmatched junction nucleotides: 5. The CDR3 sequence is 13 residues long. The V gene's germline CDR1 is KGHDR and CDR2 SFDVKD. The CDR3 DNA is TGTGCCACCAAACCGGGACAGGGTTATGGCTACACCTTC. Translating it yields CATKPGQGYGYTF.

In its sample, this clone was seen a few times. The chain joins TRBV19 to TRBJ2-3, with D possibly TRBD1 on 6 matching bases. Germline CDR1 reads LNHDA; CDR2 reads SQIVND (reference sequence). The CDR3 extends over 17 amino acids. V lost 4 bases and J 0 bases, leaving 17 bases between the germline ends. The CDR3, as DNA: TGTGCCAGTAGTAGGATGGGGGAGCAGGGGAGCACAGATACGCAGTATTTT. This gives the protein CASSRMGEQGSTDTQYF.

V usage is TRBV2 and J usage is TRBJ2-7; D possibly corresponds to TRBD2 (5 bases). Germline V gene lookup returns CDR1 SNHLY and CDR2 FYNNEI. CDR3 length: 14 residues. V lost 6 bases to trimming and J lost 0 bases, with 12 bases between them. The CDR3 nucleotides are TGTGCCAGCAGAAGGACTGGAAGCTCCTACGAGCAGTACTTC. This sequence encodes CASRRTGSSYEQYF.

This chain joins TRBV28 and TRBJ2-1; TRBD2 matches at 7 bases. The CDR3 is 20 residues long. CDR1 MDHEN and CDR2 SYDVKM come from the germline V gene. V trimming: 2 bases; J trimming: 3 bases; junction bases outside the gene matches: 19. In DNA form, the CDR3 reads TGTGCCAGCAGTTTACCCTCGGGTGGGTGGGGGACTACCGTCTACAATGAGCAGTTCTTC. As protein: CASSLPSGGWGTTVYNEQFF.

V usage is TRBV19 and J usage is TRBJ2-1, with 11 bases matching TRBD1. Germline values: CDR1 LNHDA, CDR2 SQIVND (reference sequence). The CDR3 is 16 residues long. V gave up 1 base and J gave up 2 bases; unmatched junction bases: 1. CDR3 in amino acids: CASSIGTGGPYNEQFF. The CDR3, as DNA: TGTGCCAGTAGTATAGGGACAGGGGGCCCCTACAATGAGCAGTTCTTC.

This chain links TRBV7-9 with TRBJ2-7; 8 bases fit TRBD2. Germline V lookup: CDR1 SEHNR, CDR2 FQNEAQ (reference sequence). Trimming took 3 bases from V and 9 from J; bases not matched to a gene: 16. The CDR3 length is 16 residues. The CDR3 sequence is CASSFPASGPIPGQYF. The CDR3 bases are TGTGCCAGCAGCTTTCCGGCTAGCGGGCCTATACCGGGGCAGTACTTC.

V and J are TRBV7-6 and TRBJ2-3; D gene unclear. Germline loops: CDR1 SGHVS, CDR2 FNYEAQ. Trimming removed 1 base from V and 0 bases from J, with 8 bases in between. The CDR3 spans 15 residues. The CDR3 bases are TGTGCCAGCAGCTTAGGGCCCGCTAGCACAGATACGCAGTATTTT. Translating it yields CASSLGPASTDTQYF.

The V call is TRBV9, the J call TRBJ2-5, with D perhaps matching TRBD2 (5 bases). Germline CDR1 SGDLS, CDR2 YYNGEE. Trimming removed 2 bases at V and 7 bases at J, with 15 bases between. This CDR3 is 14 amino acids long. The CDR3 loop reads CASSVEGRSGTQYF. The CDR3 bases are TGTGCCAGCAGCGTTGAGGGCCGGTCAGGGACCCAGTACTTC.

The count of this clone is one. The chain carries TRBV3-1 (or the pseudogene TRBV3-2) and TRBJ1-1; TRBD1 matches at 9 bases. This CDR3 region has 14 residues. Per the germline V gene, CDR1 is LGHDT and CDR2 is YNNKEL (reference sequence). V was clipped by 4 bases and J by 3 bases; unmatched bases: 3. The CDR3 spells CASSRTGGYTEAFF. DNA for the CDR3: TGTGCCAGCAGCCGAACAGGGGGCTACACTGAAGCTTTCTTT.

The CDR3 DNA follows: TGTGCCAGCAGCTCAACAGGATCTGGAAACACCATATATTTT. It is translated as CASSSTGSGNTIYF. The genes are TRBV11-3 and TRBJ1-3; D is perhaps TRBD1 (5 bases). This CDR3 spans 14 amino acids. Germline lookup yields CDR1 SGHNT and CDR2 YENEEA. Trimming cost V 4 bases and J 1 base, with 8 bases left between them.

This chain uses TRBV18 with TRBJ2-3, with 7 bases aligning to TRBD1. Germline V lookup: CDR1 KGHSH, CDR2 LQKENI. V lost 3 bases and J lost 3; bases outside the gene matches: 3. The CDR3 has 14 residues. This CDR3 is CASSPTGITDTQYF. CDR3 sequence (DNA): TGTGCCAGCTCACCGACAGGGATTACAGATACGCAGTATTTT.

V is TRBV28 and J is TRBJ2-7; 8 nucleotides match TRBD2. After removal of 4 bases from V and 3 bases from J, the junction contained 8 bases not matched to a gene. This CDR3 region has 15 residues. Per germline, CDR1 MDHEN and CDR2 SYDVKM. As DNA, the CDR3 is TGTGCCAGCAGTTCTACGGGACTAGTTAACTACGAGCAGTACTTC. Its protein product is CASSSTGLVNYEQYF. Combining the CDR3 with reference TRBV28 and TRBJ2-7 gives the whole variable domain DVKVTQSSRYLVKRTGEKVFLECVQDMDHENMFWYRQDPGLGLRLIYFSYDVKMKEKGDIPEGYSVSREKKERFSLILESASTNQTSMYLCASSSTGLVNYEQYFGPGTRLTVT.

The chain employs TRBV5-4 and TRBJ1-2, with D possibly TRBD1 on 5 matching bases. V shed 0 bases and J shed 0 bases, with 9 bases lying between them. The CDR3 length is 15 residues. The germline V gene has CDR1 SGHNT and CDR2 YYREEE (reference sequence). Here the CDR3 DNA reads TGTGCCAGCAGCTTGGGCGGGGGAGCTAACTATGGCTACACCTTC. It codes for CASSLGGGANYGYTF.

The chain links TRBV16 to TRBJ2-3, with a weak D call TRBD1 (6 bases). Germline V CDR1 and CDR2: KGHSY, FQNENV. The CDR3 extends over 18 amino acids. V lost 4 bases and J 6 bases, leaving 26 bases between the germline ends. CDR3 loop: CASSPSSGQSRFRDTQYF. The CDR3, as DNA: TGTGCCAGCAGCCCATCGAGCGGACAGTCAAGGTTTAGGGATACGCAGTATTTT.

V is TRBV11-2 and J is TRBJ2-1, with 8 bases matching TRBD2. Germline values: CDR1 SGHAT, CDR2 FQNNGV. V shed 5 bases and J 1 base; nucleotides not matched to a gene: 7. The CDR3 extends over 16 amino acids. CDR3 amino acids: CASSPLAGPSYNEQFF. The CDR3 region has the DNA TGTGCCAGCAGCCCTCTAGCGGGCCCGTCCTACAATGAGCAGTTCTTC.

The chain joins TRBV14 to TRBJ2-5; 12 bases line up with TRBD2. CDR1 SGHDN and CDR2 FVKESK come from the germline V gene. The CDR3 runs 16 residues. The junction had 6 bases not matched to a gene; V was cut back by 4 bases and J by 3 bases. The CDR3 DNA reads TGTGCCAGCAGCCGGCGACTAGCGGGGGTAGAAGAGACCCAGTACTTC. Its translation is CASSRRLAGVEETQYF. Full variable domain (remainder filled in from reference TRBV14 and TRBJ2-5): EAGVTQFPSHSVIEKGQTVTLRCDPISGHDNLYWYRRVMGKEIKFLLHFVKESKQDESGMPNNRFLAERTGGTYSTLKVQPAELEDSGVYFCASSRRLAGVEETQYFGPGTRLLVL.

The chain links TRBV4-1 to TRBJ1-5; possible D gene TRBD1, 6 bases. The CDR3 contains 16 residues. Per germline, CDR1 MGHRA and CDR2 YSYEKL. Trimming stripped 0 bases from V and 0 bases from J, with 9 bases between. The CDR3 protein is CASSQDTGNSNQPQHF. DNA for the CDR3: TGCGCCAGCAGCCAAGATACAGGGAATAGCAATCAGCCCCAGCATTTT.

J is TRBJ1-2 and V is TRBV14; D unresolved. Germline V CDR1 and CDR2: SGHDN, FVKESK. This CDR3 contains 14 residues. Trimming pared 5 bases from V and 1 base from J, leaving 11 bases between. CDR3 region: CASSNRRGNYGYTF. CDR3 nucleotide sequence: TGTGCCAGCAGCAACCGACGGGGTAACTATGGCTACACCTTC. The entire variable domain, with the rest obtained from reference TRBV14 and TRBJ1-2, is as follows: EAGVTQFPSHSVIEKGQTVTLRCDPISGHDNLYWYRRVMGKEIKFLLHFVKESKQDESGMPNNRFLAERTGGTYSTLKVQPAELEDSGVYFCASSNRRGNYGYTFGSGTRLTVV.

The genes are TRBV30 and TRBJ2-3; 12 nucleotides agree with TRBD2. The V gene's germline CDR1 is GTSNPN and CDR2 SVGIG (reference sequence). Unmatched junction bases numbered 13, after V lost 0 bases and J lost 0 bases. CDR3 size: 20 residues. The CDR3 is CAWSVWTGLAGGPSTDTQYF. As DNA, the CDR3 is TGTGCCTGGAGTGTATGGACAGGGCTAGCGGGAGGGCCGAGCACAGATACGCAGTATTTT.

A few counts support this clone. V is TRBV7-8 and J is TRBJ2-5; tentative D call: TRBD1 (6 bases). The CDR3 has 15 residues. V lost 2 bases and J lost 8, with 18 bases in between. Germline V CDR1 and CDR2: SGHVS, FQNEAQ. The CDR3 sequence is CASSLRDNGGSTQYF. The CDR3 nucleotides are TGTGCCAGCAGCTTACGGGACAATGGTGGTAGCACCCAGTACTTC.